This TCR beta chain was sequenced in a study of shared T cell receptors in the human thymus. There are a few counts of this clone. Germline lookup yields CDR1 SGHAT and CDR2 FQNNGV. This CDR3 has 16 amino acids. The V segment lost 5 bases and the J segment 0 bases; nucleotides outside the gene matches: 7. Using immunoSEQ multiplex PCR, the repertoire was profiled, and TCRdb retains in-frame clones only, with some absent. There are hundreds of thousands of clones in the sample; around 87% occur only once, and about 0.0094% lies in the top ten. These data are also associated with another study on human thymus T cells. According to that study: Resections were taken during corrective heart surgery, and the thymus tissue came from these. In unrelated individuals, thymic repertoires overlapped highly, according to related research.

The sequence was collected from a boy under two years old with a congenital heart defect. Material for sequencing was thymocytes. The chain joins TRBV11-2 to TRBJ1-3; TRBD1 matches 7 bases. The CDR3 DNA reads as TGTGCCAGCAGCCAGGGACAGCAAGACTCTGGAAACACCATATATTTT. Its translation: CASSQGQQDSGNTIYF.